A single sample gave rise to the 31 T cell receptor beta chains below, sequenced in a study of blood T cell repertoires in COVID-19. Libraries were prepared by immunoSEQ multiplex PCR; TCRdb keeps only in-frame clonotypes and omits some of them. Of some 300,000 clones listed, around 87% are singletons. The sample taken for sequencing was peripheral blood. Receptors originate from a woman in her 40s with COVID-19, enrolled during active disease.

In DNA form, the CDR3 reads TGTGCCAGGCGCACAACTAGCGGGGGCTACAATGAGCAGTTCTTC. Amino acids: CARRTTSGGYNEQFF. The V call is TRBV19, the J call TRBJ2-1; the match to TRBD2 covers 11 bases. Looked up from germline, CDR1 is LNHDA and CDR2 is SQIVND (reference sequence). J lost 3 bases, V lost 9 bases, and 7 bases had no gene match. This CDR3 has 15 amino acids.

This clone was observed a single time. The chain combines TRBV30 with TRBJ2-7; D remains ambiguous. Trimming took 0 bases from V and 5 from J, leaving 5 bases between them. In germline, CDR1 is GTSNPN, CDR2 SVGIG (reference sequence). The CDR3 has 11 residues. DNA for the CDR3: TGTGCCTGGAGTGTCCTAGACGAGCAGTACTTC. Its protein is CAWSVLDEQYF.

V is TRBV27 and J is TRBJ1-6; 8 bases match TRBD1. Germline CDR1 reads MNHEY; CDR2 reads SMNVEV (reference sequence). The ends lost 7 bases at V and 4 bases at J; junction bases unmatched: 6. There are 15 residues in the CDR3. The CDR3 spells CASNMQGAYNSPLHF. Written as DNA, the CDR3 is TGTGCCAGCAACATGCAGGGGGCTTATAATTCACCCCTCCACTTT.

This clone came up once. V usage is TRBV6-5 and J usage is TRBJ1-1; TRBD1 matches at 8 bases. The germline gives CDR1 MNHEY, CDR2 SVGAGI. The CDR3 has 14 amino acids. The J segment lost 5 bases and the V segment lost 6 bases, leaving 8 bases of the junction unmatched. Here the CDR3 reads CASRKQGEETEAFF. In nucleotides, the CDR3 is TGTGCCAGCAGGAAACAGGGGGAGGAAACTGAAGCTTTCTTT.

The chain recombines TRBV6-5 with TRBJ2-7; 8 bases line up with TRBD1. The V and J ends lost 7 bases and 2 bases, in that order; junction bases with no gene match: 7. The CDR3 has 14 amino acids. Looked up from germline, CDR1 is MNHEY and CDR2 is SVGAGI. CDR3 coding DNA: TGTGCCAGCACCTCGGACAGGGCCACCTACGAGCAGTACTTC. Protein product: CASTSDRATYEQYF.

This clone was counted a single time. The chain employs TRBV6-6 and TRBJ1-1; the D gene is possibly TRBD1 (5 bases). The V gene's germline CDR1 is MNHNY and CDR2 SVGAGI (reference sequence). Trimming pared 0 bases from V and 4 bases from J, leaving 9 bases between. The length of the CDR3 is 14 residues. CDR3 coding DNA: TGTGCCAGCAGTTACTCGGGGGGTGCCACTGAAGCTTTCTTT. This gives the protein CASSYSGGATEAFF.

The chain has TRBV13 and TRBJ1-6; D remains ambiguous. This CDR3 spans 12 amino acids. Germline-derived CDR1 and CDR2 are PRHDT and FYEKMQ (reference sequence). Trimming removed 0 bases from V and 14 bases from J, with 8 bases in between. CDR3 nucleotide sequence: TGTGCCAGCAGCTTAGGTCCCAGTACCCTCCACTTT. This codes for CASSLGPSTLHF. Full variable domain (remainder filled in from reference TRBV13 and TRBJ1-6): AAGVIQSPRHLIKEKRETATLKCYPIPRHDTVYWYQQGPGQDPQFLISFYEKMQSDKGSIPDRFSAQQFSDYHSELNMSSLELGDSALYFCASSLGPSTLHFGNGTRLTVT.

This chain joins TRBV2 and TRBJ1-2, with 7 bases aligning to TRBD1. The germline CDR1 and CDR2 sequences are SNHLY and FYNNEI. V lost 4 bases, J lost 7 bases, and 12 bases stayed unmatched. The CDR3 is 15 residues long. CDR3 amino acids: CASSGQGTAMSGYTF. The CDR3 bases are TGTGCCAGCAGTGGCCAAGGGACAGCGATGTCTGGCTACACCTTC.

This clone is a singleton in its sample. V usage is TRBV29-1 and J usage is TRBJ2-6; 7 positions agree with TRBD1. After removal of 5 bases from V and 1 base from J, the junction contained 5 bases not matched to a gene. CDR3 length: 15 amino acids. Per the germline V gene, CDR1 is SQVTM and CDR2 is ANQGSEA. The chain's CDR3 is CSVQGDFSGANVLTF. The DNA of the CDR3 is TGCAGCGTTCAGGGGGATTTTTCTGGGGCCAACGTCCTGACTTTC.

The V call is TRBV7-9, the J call TRBJ2-7; TRBD1 matches at 9 bases. The CDR3 length is 14 residues. Per germline, CDR1 SEHNR and CDR2 FQNEAQ (reference sequence). V shed 5 bases, J shed 3 bases, and the junction held 5 bases outside the gene matches. The CDR3 sequence: CASSLQGASYEQYF. As DNA, the CDR3 is TGTGCCAGCAGCCTACAGGGGGCGAGCTACGAGCAGTACTTC.

The rearrangement joins TRBV19 to TRBJ1-3; D is uncertain. V was trimmed by 6 bases and J by 0 bases, leaving 18 bases between them. Looked up from germline, CDR1 is LNHDA and CDR2 is SQIVND (reference sequence). The CDR3 is 17 amino acids. The CDR3 is CASRPWTSRNSGNTIYF. The CDR3 nucleotides are TGTGCCAGTAGGCCCTGGACTTCCCGCAACTCTGGAAACACCATATATTTT.

The CDR3 sequence: CASSIVPAGSGMDTEAFF. The DNA of the CDR3 is TGTGCCAGTAGTATAGTTCCGGCGGGTTCAGGAATGGACACTGAAGCTTTCTTT. This chain joins TRBV19 and TRBJ1-1, with unresolved D. CDR1 LNHDA and CDR2 SQIVND come from the germline V gene (reference sequence). CDR3 size: 18 residues. The V end lost 1 base, the J end lost 3 bases, and 21 bases lay between the germline ends.

The rearrangement links TRBV23-1 to TRBJ1-1; 7 bases are a match to TRBD1. TRBV23-1 is labeled an ORF, and its function is uncertain. The CDR3 has 17 amino acids. With V trimmed by 0 bases and J by 3 bases, 10 bases remained unmatched. This CDR3 is CASSQSGGAGVDTEAFF. The CDR3 DNA is TGCGCCAGCAGTCAATCAGGGGGCGCAGGTGTGGACACTGAAGCTTTCTTT.

This chain uses TRBV19 with TRBJ1-2, with D perhaps TRBD1 (6 bases). Trimming took 2 bases from V and 8 from J, leaving 15 bases between them. The CDR3 has 14 amino acids. The germline V gene encodes CDR1 LNHDA and CDR2 SQIVND (reference sequence). CDR3 in amino acids: CASSIIGQREGYTF. DNA of the CDR3: TGTGCCAGTAGTATAATCGGACAGCGGGAGGGCTACACCTTC.

This chain links TRBV5-1 with TRBJ1-4, with D tentatively TRBD1 (5 bases). V lost 1 base and J lost 0, with 7 bases in between. The CDR3 extends over 15 amino acids. Germline V gene lookup returns CDR1 SGHRS and CDR2 YFSETQ. The CDR3 spells CASSLMTATNEKLFF. CDR3 in DNA: TGCGCCAGCAGCTTGATGACAGCAACTAATGAAAAACTGTTTTTT.

The genes are TRBV7-9 and TRBJ2-2; D perhaps matches TRBD1 (5 bases). The CDR3 runs to 15 residues. Trimming took 4 bases from V and 5 from J, leaving 14 bases between them. The germline V gene encodes CDR1 SEHNR and CDR2 FQNEAQ (reference sequence). CDR3 coding DNA: TGTGCCAGCAGCTCGAAGGGGATTCGAACCGGGGAGCTGTTTTTT. Encoded protein: CASSSKGIRTGELFF.

This chain links TRBV19 with TRBJ1-1; weak D call: TRBD1 (5 bases). Germline loops: CDR1 LNHDA, CDR2 SQIVND (reference sequence). Trimming pared 5 bases from V and 7 bases from J, leaving 14 bases between. CDR3 length equals 13 residues. The DNA for the CDR3 is TGTGCCAGTAGTCCTCGGACATTTAATGAAGCTTTCTTT. Amino acid sequence: CASSPRTFNEAFF.

This chain uses TRBV2 with TRBJ1-2; possible D gene TRBD1, 6 bases. The CDR3 consists of 12 residues. Germline V gives CDR1 SNHLY, CDR2 FYNNEI. V was clipped by 1 base and J by 10 bases, with 10 bases between them. CDR3 nucleotides: TGTGCCAGCAGTGAAGGCCAGGGGACCTACACCTTC. Its protein is CASSEGQGTYTF.

J is TRBJ1-1 and V is TRBV6-1; 7 nucleotides agree with TRBD1. Germline V gives CDR1 MNHNS, CDR2 SASEGT. CDR3 length equals 14 residues. The J segment lost 4 bases and the V segment lost 3 bases, leaving 5 bases of the junction unmatched. CDR3 bases: TGTGCCAGCAGTGAGAGACAGGGAGGCACTGAAGCTTTCTTT. Its protein product is CASSERQGGTEAFF.

The gene calls are TRBV29-1 and TRBJ2-5, with a tentative D call TRBD1 (6 bases). CDR1 and CDR2 from the germline V gene are SQVTM and ANQGSEA. The CDR3 totals 14 residues. Trimming took off 7 bases at V and 3 bases at J, with 18 bases between the two ends. CDR3 region: CSGSTTGFEETQYF. CDR3 DNA sequence: TGCAGCGGGTCCACTACAGGGTTCGAAGAGACCCAGTACTTC.

The chain carries TRBV18 and TRBJ2-1; 8 positions match TRBD2. The CDR3 sequence is 16 residues long. Trimming took 2 bases from V and 1 from J; bases not matched to a gene: 4. The germline V gene encodes CDR1 KGHSH and CDR2 LQKENI. The CDR3 region is CASSPLTGGSYNEQFF. The CDR3 nucleotides are TGTGCCAGCTCACCATTGACGGGGGGGTCCTACAATGAGCAGTTCTTC.

V is TRBV18 and J is TRBJ1-4; D is perhaps TRBD1 (5 bases). The CDR3 covers 14 residues. V lost 3 bases and J lost 3, with 8 bases in between. From germline, CDR1 is KGHSH and CDR2 LQKENI. CDR3 nucleotide sequence: TGTGCCAGCTCACCGACAGCAGCTAATGAAAAACTGTTTTTT. The encoded protein is CASSPTAANEKLFF.

The chain links TRBV7-9 to TRBJ1-2; D possibly corresponds to TRBD1 (6 bases). The length of the CDR3 is 13 residues. Between the trimmed V and J ends, which lost 5 bases and 4 bases, there was a span of 11 bases. CDR1 and CDR2 (germline): SEHNR, FQNEAQ (reference sequence). The CDR3 DNA is TGTGCCAGCAGCCTACAGGGATCCTATGGCTACACCTTC. Translated, it gives CASSLQGSYGYTF. The whole variable domain, remainder taken from reference TRBV7-9 and TRBJ1-2, is DTGVSQNPRHKITKRGQNVTFRCDPISEHNRLYWYRQTLGQGPEFLTYFQNEAQLEKSRLLSDRFSAERPKGSFSTLEIQRTEQGDSAMYLCASSLQGSYGYTFGSGTRLTVV.

The chain uses TRBV28 and TRBJ1-1; D may be TRBD1 (5 bases). V gave up 0 bases and J gave up 4 bases, with 6 bases separating them. The CDR3 extends over 13 amino acids. Germline values: CDR1 MDHEN, CDR2 SYDVKM. The CDR3 nucleotides read TGTGCCAGCAGTTTATGGGGGGGCACTGAAGCTTTCTTT. Amino acid sequence: CASSLWGGTEAFF.

The chain is built from TRBV28 and TRBJ1-4; D possibly corresponds to TRBD1 (6 bases). Germline V CDR1 and CDR2: MDHEN, SYDVKM. The CDR3 has 15 residues. V was cut by 4 bases and J by 1 base, with 10 bases left in between. CDR3 sequence: CASSSPQGTNEKLFF. DNA of the CDR3: TGTGCCAGCAGTTCCCCACAGGGAACTAATGAAAAACTGTTTTTT.

This chain uses TRBV29-1 with TRBJ1-2, with D possibly matching TRBD1 (5 bases). Trimming cost V 3 bases and J 8 bases, with 16 bases left between them. Germline assignment: CDR1 SQVTM and CDR2 ANQGSEA. This CDR3 spans 13 amino acids. The CDR3 DNA follows: TGCAGCGTTGATTCATCGGCAGGGTACGGCTACACCTTC. Amino acid sequence: CSVDSSAGYGYTF.

The chain joins TRBV6-5 to TRBJ2-2; 8 nucleotides line up with TRBD1. The germline gives CDR1 MNHEY, CDR2 SVGAGI. This CDR3 spans 13 amino acids. Trimming removed 7 bases from V and 7 bases from J; junction bases left unmatched: 5. CDR3 in DNA: TGTGCCAGCACTCGGACAGGGTACGGGGAGCTGTTTTTT. Protein: CASTRTGYGELFF.

This clone was counted only a few times. The J gene is TRBJ2-5, the V gene TRBV18; D may be TRBD2 (5 bases). This CDR3 comprises 14 residues. The germline V gene encodes CDR1 KGHSH and CDR2 LQKENI. Trimming pared 5 bases from V and 1 base from J, leaving 11 bases between. CDR3 sequence reads: CASSVNEGQETQYF. CDR3 DNA sequence: TGTGCCAGCTCAGTCAACGAGGGCCAAGAGACCCAGTACTTC.

The V call is TRBV10-3, the J call TRBJ1-3, with TRBD1 matching over 7 bases. CDR3 length: 13 amino acids. V dropped 6 bases and J dropped 6; count of bases not matched to a gene: 5. CDR1 is ENHRY, CDR2 SYGVKD, per germline. CDR3 loop: CAISDRVENTIYF. CDR3 coding DNA: TGTGCCATCAGCGACAGGGTTGAAAACACCATATATTTT.

This chain connects TRBV6-4 to TRBJ2-5, with D perhaps matching TRBD2 (6 bases). V was clipped by 3 bases and J by 7 bases, with 12 bases between them. The length of the CDR3 is 13 residues. Germline CDR1 and CDR2: MRHNA and SNTAGT. CDR3 coding DNA: TGTGCCAGCAGTGATGGCCGGGGGTCGACCCAGTACTTC. Translation: CASSDGRGSTQYF.

The chain couples TRBV4-3 to TRBJ1-2, with 9 nucleotides matching TRBD1. CDR1 and CDR2 from the germline V gene are LGHNA and YSLEER. The junction had 3 bases not matched to a gene; V was cut back by 3 bases and J by 4 bases. The CDR3 runs 14 residues. The CDR3 here is CASSQDRGGYGYTF. Here the CDR3 DNA reads TGCGCCAGCAGCCAGGACAGGGGCGGCTATGGCTACACCTTC.